This is a list of T cell receptor beta chains from one sample in a study of a mutant IDH1 vaccine in newly diagnosed glioma. No antigen has been identified for these receptors. Some clones are missing from TCRdb's copy, which holds only in-frame ones; the method was immunoSEQ multiplex PCR. The sample holds about 64,000 clones; about 81% are singletons and the top ten take approximately 10%. The sample in question was PBMCs, obtained from a glioma patient whose treatment included an IDH1 peptide vaccine. The receptors were gathered from a woman between 50 and 59 years old with glioma. Each CDR3 is given with its conserved first and last residue.

j_gene	v_gene	CDR3aa
TRBJ2-3	TRBV28	CASRSRAFTDTQYF
TRBJ2-5	TRBV4-1	CASSQGYQRGLGETQYF
TRBJ1-6	TRBV14	CASSRDPRSYNSPLHF
TRBJ1-4	TRBV14	CASSWGRRATNEKLFF
TRBJ1-1	TRBV11-3	CASSTRGGKRANTEAFF
TRBJ1-2	TRBV28	CASSPPTGRYGYTF
TRBJ1-1	TRBV5-1	CASSLAAMNTEAFF
TRBJ1-2	TRBV27	CASSFYGQGKVAGYTF
TRBJ2-7	TRBV18	CASSALNYEQYF
TRBJ1-2	TRBV29-1	CSVDKGKYGYTF
TRBJ2-1	TRBV11-2	CASSFMNEQFF
TRBJ2-2	TRBV7-9	CASSLSNTGELFF
TRBJ2-2	TRBV6-5	CASSYSIGGAGELFF
TRBJ1-2	TRBV6-6	CASRVVEGGNYGYTF
TRBJ2-5	TRBV5-6	CASSFFGSSQETQYF
TRBJ1-1	TRBV2	CASSVRGADTEAFF
TRBJ1-5	TRBV2	CASSQPGHRDHSNQPQHF
TRBJ2-5	TRBV19	CASSMTPRRETQYF
TRBJ1-2	TRBV5-8	CASSLVSLRYGTNYGYTF
TRBJ2-7	TRBV10-3	CAISEGHKGGYEQYF
TRBJ1-1	TRBV7-9	CASSLAGGFGEAFF
TRBJ1-1	TRBV21-1	CASSRQGTGEVNTEAFF
TRBJ2-5	TRBV5-4	CASSLIEGETQYF
TRBJ2-2	TRBV6-4	CASSDTSGDTGELFF
TRBJ2-3	TRBV19	CASSINLGTDTQYF
TRBJ1-1	TRBV5-4	CASSYQGDGTEAFF
TRBJ1-6	TRBV6-1	CASSEGRYLNSPLHF